This T cell receptor beta chain is from a study of T-cell memory formation after mild COVID-19. It was 5'RACE with constant-segment primers that produced the TCR alpha and TCR beta cDNA libraries, which carried sample barcodes and UMIs. MiXCR, run by TCRdb on the 5' RACE reads, gives a single entry per CDR3 protein. The table records 400,000 or so distinct CDR3 sequences, around 20% of them present only once. Trimming took 2 bases from V and 3 from J, leaving 8 bases between them. Germline assignment: CDR1 LGHNA and CDR2 YNFKEQ. The CDR3 totals 13 residues. This clonotype has a handful of counts. The antigen remains unidentified. Study conclusions and caveats: Day 15 to 85 contracting clones showed balanced CD4/CD8; day 15 to 37 expanders favored CD4+.

Material: PBMCs or a T cell subset sorted from them (not recorded which). This sequence was found in an adult woman who had mild COVID-19 (a few samples of this study predate the infection). Cell type and time point are not known. The gene calls are TRBV4-2 and TRBJ2-7; no clear D. CDR3 loop: CASSQKRDYEQYF. The CDR3 DNA reads as TGTGCCAGCAGCCAAAAAAGGGACTACGAGCAGTACTTC.